This T cell receptor (beta chain) was profiled in a study of blood T cell repertoires in COVID-19. Study-wide background: Samples taken during acute and convalescent COVID-19 were collected in the United States, Italy and Spain. PBMCs, B-cell-depleted T cells, or T cells were the source of the cDNA or gDNA that made up the material.

Original data processing: Reference gene primer amplification gave nucleated cell count estimates. The assay was immunoSEQ multiplex PCR, and TCRdb's table has in-frame clones only and misses some. V and J calls and clone size follow that table, whereas D and trimming were derived from the DNA. The sample shows fewer than 200,000 clones, around 83% of them seen only once. Material for sequencing was peripheral blood. The clonotype originates from a woman in her seventies who had recovered from COVID-19.

Here the CDR3 DNA reads TGTGCCAGCAGTAACGGGTTAGCGGGAGAGGGGGAGACCCAGTACTTC. Translating it yields CASSNGLAGEGETQYF. The rearrangement links TRBV6-2 or TRBV6-3 to TRBJ2-5; TRBD2 matches 9 bases. V was pared by 5 bases and J by 5 bases, with 12 bases of the junction left unmatched. The CDR3 is made up of 16 amino acids. Germline V gives CDR1 MNHEY, CDR2 SVGEGT.